The clone carrying this T cell receptor (beta chain) was seen a few times. Its antigen is not identified. This sample was taken from a study of cytomegalovirus exposure and HLA in healthy donors. The PCR employed 60 Vbeta primers together with 13 Jbeta primers. Per the original methods: Later reanalysis found about 80 million unique TCR beta chains, around 11 million of them shared. TCRdb keeps only in-frame clones here, not all; method: immunoSEQ multiplex PCR. D and trimming come from the DNA, and the V and J calls and clone size come from that table. This table holds more than 100,000 clones, roughly 15% found once. Study-wide results and caveats: The HLA-A and HLA-B alleles of most subjects were reportedly predicted accurately from TCR beta sequences. Data from an earlier analysis indicated that most TCR beta V segments were productive either about 87% or about 30% of the time.

Germline CDR1 and CDR2: MNHNS and SASEGT. The CDR3 totals 14 residues. V lost 5 bases and J lost 4, with 12 bases in between. Sequencing was performed on PBMCs. The chain employs TRBV6-1 and TRBJ1-5; D is unresolved. This TCR was sampled from a woman aged 18 to 35 in good health and CMV-seronegative. This chain's CDR3 is CASSTAVLNQPQHF. CDR3 in DNA: TGTGCCAGCAGTACGGCGGTCCTAAATCAGCCCCAGCATTTT.